The 23 T cell receptor beta chains given below trace back to one sample, sequenced in a study of lung T cells in sarcoidosis with Löfgren's syndrome. Each CDR3 protein is one row after TCRdb ran MiXCR on the reads. The sample carries some 21,000 distinct CDR3 sequences, over 20% recorded once. Sequencing was carried out using CD4+ T cells from bronchoalveolar lavage. These TCRs come from a human donor with sarcoidosis (Löfgren's syndrome or another form), or a control subject (not recorded which).

This clonotype is labeled as medium-sized (0.01 to 0.1%). The CDR3 is CASLAGDTDTQYF. DNA of the CDR3: TGTGCCAGCTTAGCGGGAGACACAGATACGCAGTATTTT. The J gene is TRBJ2-3, the V gene TRBV6-1; 9 positions agree with TRBD2. Looked up from germline, CDR1 is MNHNS and CDR2 is SASEGT. CDR3 length equals 13 residues. V dropped 8 bases and J dropped 2; count of bases not matched to a gene: 2.

Note on this clonotype: This may be a read error: a much more frequent sequence differs by one nucleotide. CDR3 in amino acids: CAGSQERVSYNEQFF. The CDR3 bases are TGCGCCGGCAGCCAAGAAAGGGTTTCCTACAATGAGCAGTTCTTC. J is TRBJ2-1 and V is TRBV4-3; no clear D gene. Germline V CDR1 and CDR2: LGHNA, YSLEER. The CDR3 is made up of 15 amino acids.

Remarks on this clonotype: A much larger clone sits a single nucleotide away, making a read error possible. The rearrangement uses TRBV4-1 and TRBJ2-7; D gene ambiguous. Trimming stripped 1 base from V and 3 bases from J, with 4 bases between. The CDR3 contains 12 residues. Germline values: CDR1 MGHRA, CDR2 YSYEKL. CDR3 amino acids: CASSQGCYEQYF. The CDR3 DNA reads TGCGCCAGCAGCCAAGGATGCTACGAGCAGTACTTC.

As regards this clonotype: This may stem from a read error, because a much larger clone lies one nucleotide away. The chain employs TRBV4-2 and TRBJ2-7; 7 positions agree with TRBD2. This CDR3 spans 14 amino acids. CDR1 LGHNA and CDR2 YNFKEQ come from the germline V gene. The CDR3 loop is CASSASGVVYEKYF. CDR3 nucleotide sequence: TGTGCCAGCAGCGCTAGCGGAGTGGTCTACGAGAAGTACTTC.

By share of the sample, this clonotype is medium-sized. The chain has TRBV4-2 and TRBJ2-1; 7 nucleotides match TRBD1. CDR1 is LGHNA, CDR2 YNFKEQ, per germline. The CDR3 covers 16 residues. With 2 bases clipped from V and 3 bases from J, the junction kept 7 bases outside the gene matches. The CDR3: CASSQPSAGGYNEQFF. The CDR3 region has the DNA TGTGCCAGCAGCCAACCTTCCGCAGGGGGCTACAATGAGCAGTTCTTC.

This sequence joins TRBV30 and TRBJ2-3; 7 nucleotides line up with TRBD2. The length of the CDR3 is 18 residues. In germline, CDR1 is GTSNPN, CDR2 SVGIG (reference sequence). J gave up 2 bases and V 1 base, and 15 bases lay outside the gene matches. DNA for the CDR3: TGTGCCTGGAGTGGGGGGGATCTGGGCGGGAGCATCACAGATACGCAGTATTTT. Its translation: CAWSGGDLGGSITDTQYF.

This clonotype was recorded at least ten times. The chain carries TRBV28 and TRBJ2-7; 8 bases fit TRBD1. This CDR3 has 12 amino acids. With 6 bases clipped from V and 7 bases from J, the junction kept 5 bases outside the gene matches. Germline CDR1 MDHEN, CDR2 SYDVKM. This CDR3 is CASRRTGGEQYF. CDR3 sequence (DNA): TGTGCCAGCAGAAGAACAGGGGGGGAGCAGTACTTC.

The sample holds many counts of this clonotype. This sequence joins TRBV28 and TRBJ1-6, with TRBD1 matching over 7 bases. Germline CDR1 is MDHEN and CDR2 is SYDVKM. The V segment lost 5 bases and the J segment 3 bases; nucleotides outside the gene matches: 4. There are 15 residues in the CDR3. In DNA, the CDR3 is TGTGCCAGCAGTCTTGGACAGGTCTATAATTCACCCCTCCACTTT. Amino acids: CASSLGQVYNSPLHF.

The V call is TRBV12-3 or TRBV12-4, the J call TRBJ2-5, with D possibly TRBD1 on 8 matching bases. The CDR3 totals 15 residues. V lost 6 bases and J 5 bases, leaving 19 bases between the germline ends. The DNA for the CDR3 is TGTGCCAGCAGGCGAACAGGGGGGGCCTGGGAGACCCAGTACTTC. Translating gives CASRRTGGAWETQYF.

With regard to this clonotype: Being one base from a much bigger clone, this may be a read error. The chain uses TRBV20-1 and TRBJ1-2, with no clear D. CDR1 and CDR2 from the germline V gene are DFQATT and SNEGSKA (reference sequence). CDR3 length equals 12 residues. V lost 1 base, J lost 5 bases, and 8 bases lay in between. CDR3 sequence reads: CSARVIAYGYTF. The CDR3 DNA is TGCAGTGCTAGAGTCATTGCTTATGGCTACACCTTC.

On this clonotype itself: A much larger clone sits a single nucleotide away, making a read error possible. Here the CDR3 omits its conserved ending phenylalanine or tryptophan, so a read error is the likely source. This chain uses TRBV28 with TRBJ2-7; the D is unclear. Trimming removed 5 bases from V and 4 bases from J, with 9 bases in between. The CDR3 has 12 residues. Germline V gene data show CDR1 as MDHEN and CDR2 as SYDVKM. The CDR3 protein is CASSLGLYEQYS. CDR3 coding DNA: TGTGCCAGCAGTCTCGGCCTTTACGAGCAGTACTCC.

With regard to this clonotype: A read error may explain this, as a much larger clone is one base away. The chain has TRBV4-2 and TRBJ2-5; D perhaps matches TRBD1 (6 bases). Germline loops: CDR1 LGHNA, CDR2 YNFKEQ. This CDR3 has 16 amino acids. V was pared by 4 bases and J by 4 bases, with 19 bases between. The DNA of the CDR3 is TGTGCCAGCAGCCCTTGGACACAGGGTAGATTAGAGACCCAGTACTTC. This encodes CASSPWTQGRLETQYF.

This clonotype was detected only once. V is TRBV29-1 and J is TRBJ2-1; 11 bases line up with TRBD1. J lost 3 bases, V lost 1 base, and 5 bases had no gene match. Germline V CDR1 and CDR2: SQVTM, ANQGSEA. CDR3 length: 16 residues. The CDR3 loop is CSVEVSGQGVYNEQFF. The CDR3 DNA reads as TGCAGCGTTGAAGTCTCGGGACAGGGGGTCTACAATGAGCAGTTCTTC.

This clonotype occurred many times. J is TRBJ1-1 and V is TRBV18; tentative D call: TRBD1 (5 bases). Germline V gene lookup returns CDR1 KGHSH and CDR2 LQKENI. Trimming cost V 2 bases and J 1 base, with 8 bases left between them. This CDR3 contains 14 residues. CDR3 bases: TGTGCCAGCTCACCAGGGACGGAGAACACTGAAGCTTTCTTT. Protein: CASSPGTENTEAFF. The full variable domain, completed using reference TRBV18 and TRBJ1-1, is NAGVMQNPRHLVRRRGQEARLRCSPMKGHSHVYWYRQLPEEGLKFMVYLQKENIIDESGMPKERFSAEFPKEGPSILRIQQVVRGDSAAYFCASSPGTENTEAFFGQGTRLTVV.

As for this clonotype: This clone may be a read error of a much larger clone one base away. The rearrangement links TRBV7-2 to TRBJ2-7; maybe TRBD2 (6 bases). Germline CDR1 SGHTA, CDR2 FQGNSA. The CDR3 length is 14 residues. CDR3 sequence: CAGSLWGVTYEQYF. The CDR3, as DNA: TGTGCCGGCAGCTTATGGGGGGTAACCTACGAGCAGTACTTC.

This clonotype was counted many times. The chain carries TRBV7-2 and TRBJ2-3; 12 nucleotides agree with TRBD2. The CDR3 is 16 amino acids. V lost 3 bases and J lost 6; bases outside the gene matches: 7. The germline V gene encodes CDR1 SGHTA and CDR2 FQGNSA. The CDR3 is CASSFASGRAGDTQYF. Written as DNA, the CDR3 is TGTGCCAGCAGCTTCGCTAGCGGGAGGGCAGGGGATACGCAGTATTTT.

Within the sample, this clonotype is medium-sized. The chain links TRBV20-1 to TRBJ2-2, with TRBD2 matching 8 bases. This CDR3 has 14 residues. CDR1 and CDR2 (germline): DFQATT, SNEGSKA (reference sequence). V shed 2 bases, J shed 2 bases, and the junction held 1 base outside the gene matches. The CDR3 spells CSARSGRNTGELFF. The CDR3 nucleotides are TGCAGTGCTAGAAGCGGGAGAAACACCGGGGAGCTGTTTTTT.

Sample share makes this clonotype medium-sized (0.01 to 0.1%). The chain has TRBV27 and TRBJ1-3; 8 bases match TRBD1. The CDR3 sequence is 16 residues long. V shed 4 bases, J shed 3 bases, and the junction held 8 bases outside the gene matches. CDR1 and CDR2 from the germline V gene are MNHEY and SMNVEV (reference sequence). The CDR3 DNA is TGTGCCAGCAGTTCCCTGGCAGGGGGCGGTGGAAACACCATATATTTT. It encodes CASSSLAGGGGNTIYF.

The table lists this clonotype with a few counts. The gene calls are TRBV29-1 and TRBJ1-4; 11 bases map to TRBD1. CDR3 length: 15 amino acids. The germline V gene has CDR1 SQVTM and CDR2 ANQGSEA. The V and J ends lost 7 bases and 3 bases, in that order; junction bases with no gene match: 7. DNA of the CDR3: TGCAGCGCTTCGGACAGGGGGCACGCTAATGAAAAACTGTTTTTT. Its translation is CSASDRGHANEKLFF. The complete variable domain, with remaining parts taken from reference TRBV29-1 and TRBJ1-4, reads SAVISQKPSRDICQRGTSLTIQCQVDSQVTMMFWYRQQPGQSLTLIATANQGSEATYESGFVIDKFPISRPNLTFSTLTVSNMSPEDSSIYLCSASDRGHANEKLFFGSGTQLSVL.

The genes are TRBV5-1 and TRBJ2-3; D gene unclear. Trimming cost V 0 bases and J 2 bases, with 13 bases left between them. The CDR3 has 16 residues. Germline V CDR1 and CDR2: SGHRS, YFSETQ. The CDR3 here is CASSLDGTYSTDTQYF. The CDR3 coding sequence is TGCGCCAGCAGCTTGGATGGAACGTACTCCACAGATACGCAGTATTTT.

This clonotype has a count of ten or more. This rearrangement joins TRBV19 to TRBJ1-5, with no clear D. The V end lost 3 bases, the J end lost 4 bases, and 13 bases lay between the germline ends. Germline CDR1 reads LNHDA; CDR2 reads SQIVND (reference sequence). The CDR3 spans 15 residues. Here the CDR3 DNA reads TGTGCCAGTAGTATCGCAAGAGGGCCGAATCAGCCCCAGCATTTT. As protein: CASSIARGPNQPQHF.

As to this clonotype: This may be a read error, as it is one base from a much larger clone. The chain employs TRBV6-1 and TRBJ2-1; 7 bases line up with TRBD2. The germline gives CDR1 MNHNS, CDR2 SASEGT. The CDR3 spans 14 residues. Here the CDR3 reads CASSRLADSNEQSF. CDR3 coding DNA: TGTGCCAGCAGCCGACTAGCCGATAGCAATGAGCAGTCCTTC.

This clonotype was detected many times. This chain joins TRBV4-3 and TRBJ2-1; 8 nucleotides align to TRBD2. CDR3 size: 14 residues. Germline assignment: CDR1 LGHNA and CDR2 YSLEER. The junction had 6 bases not matched to a gene; V was cut back by 4 bases and J by 7 bases. The CDR3 reads CASSLSGTSNEQFF. The CDR3 coding sequence is TGCGCCAGCAGCCTATCCGGGACTAGTAATGAGCAGTTCTTC.